Detailed here is one T cell receptor (beta chain). Its specificity is not known. The entry originates in a study of T and B cells in COVID-19 patients. Study in general: Most recovered patients had mild to moderate COVID-19 treated as outpatients.

BIOMED2 TRB-A/B primer pools were used in multiplex TRB PCR. One entry per CDR3 protein, called by TCRdb with MiXCR from the multiplex PCR reads. The table records 9,500 or so distinct CDR3 sequences, roughly 35% of them present only once. Blood genomic DNA input for TRB amplification was roughly 250-550 ng. Study-level findings and limits: There were 2,000 to 3,000 TCR clusters exclusive to the recovered cohort, 31 with low generation probability.

The source is a human donor with active COVID-19. The specimen sequenced was blood.

CDR3 sequence reads: CSATSRDPGGSGANVLTF. The CDR3 DNA reads TGCAGTGCTACCTCCAGGGACCCCGGCGGATCTGGGGCCAACGTCCTGACTTTC. The V and J genes are TRBV20-1 and TRBJ2-6; D assignment may be TRBD1 or TRBD2 (5 bases each). The V end was cut by 4 bases, the J end by 1 base, with 20 bases between. The germline V gene encodes CDR1 DFQATT and CDR2 SNEGSKA (reference sequence). The CDR3 contains 18 residues.